A selection of T cell receptor beta chains follows, all from one sample in a study of beta chain features in type 1 diabetes. The protocol was immunoSEQ multiplex PCR, while the TCRdb copy is restricted to in-frame clones and leaves out a portion. The sample consists of hundreds of thousands of clones, 25% to 35% of them appearing once. Sequencing used naive CD4+ T cells from blood. The receptors were gathered from a man between 18 and 29 years old in good health. Each CDR3 is given with its conserved first and last residue. D genes are given only for firm matches. Not every row has a clone size; where given, it reads once, few, many or a size class.

d_call: -; clone_size: -; v_call: TRBV9; j_call: TRBJ2-7; cdr3_nt: TGTGCCAGCAGCGCAGAGTGGTCTAGCCCCTACGAGCAGTACTTC; cdr3_aa: CASSAEWSSPYEQYF
d_call: TRBD1; clone_size: -; v_call: TRBV30; j_call: TRBJ2-2; cdr3_nt: TGTGCCTGGACCGCCGGGACAGCTAACACCGGGGAGCTGTTTTTT; cdr3_aa: CAWTAGTANTGELFF
d_call: -; clone_size: -; v_call: TRBV30; j_call: TRBJ2-5; cdr3_nt: TGTGCCTGGAGTGTACAATCCCAGTACTTC; cdr3_aa: CAWSVQSQYF
d_call: -; clone_size: -; v_call: TRBV25-1; j_call: TRBJ2-3; cdr3_nt: TGTGCCAGCAGTGCGAACGCAGATACGCAGTATTTT; cdr3_aa: CASSANADTQYF
d_call: -; clone_size: few; v_call: TRBV27; j_call: TRBJ2-5; cdr3_nt: TGTGCCAGCAGTCGTCTGGGGGCCGGGGAGACCCAGTACTTC; cdr3_aa: CASSRLGAGETQYF
d_call: -; clone_size: few; v_call: TRBV9; j_call: TRBJ2-7; cdr3_nt: TGTGCCAGCAGCGTAGACCTAGCGCCGTCCCTCGAGCAGTACTTC; cdr3_aa: CASSVDLAPSLEQYF
d_call: -; clone_size: few; v_call: TRBV11-2; j_call: TRBJ2-3; cdr3_nt: TGTGCCAGCAGCTTAGTGGGGGGGCATGTCAACACAGATACGCAGTATTTT; cdr3_aa: CASSLVGGHVNTDTQYF
d_call: -; clone_size: -; v_call: TRBV7-2; j_call: TRBJ2-1; cdr3_nt: TGTGCCAGCAGCTACTACGGGAGCGCCGAAAATGAGCAGTTCTTC; cdr3_aa: CASSYYGSAENEQFF
d_call: -; clone_size: -; v_call: TRBV21-1; j_call: TRBJ1-5; cdr3_nt: TGTGCCAGCGGGAATGTGGGGAGCAATCAGCCCCAGCATTTT; cdr3_aa: CASGNVGSNQPQHF
d_call: TRBD1; clone_size: few; v_call: TRBV4-1; j_call: TRBJ1-2; cdr3_nt: TGCGCCAGCAGCCAAGGCAGGGGGGGCTATGGCTACACCTTC; cdr3_aa: CASSQGRGGYGYTF
d_call: TRBD2; clone_size: -; v_call: TRBV7-7; j_call: TRBJ2-1; cdr3_nt: TGTGCTAGCAGCTTAGGGCTAGCGGGTTTCAATGAGCAGTTCTTC; cdr3_aa: CASSLGLAGFNEQFF
d_call: -; clone_size: few; v_call: TRBV9; j_call: TRBJ2-5; cdr3_nt: TGTGCCAGCAGCGTAGGCCAGAACTGGGAGACCCAGTACTTC; cdr3_aa: CASSVGQNWETQYF
d_call: TRBD2; clone_size: -; v_call: TRBV12-5; j_call: TRBJ2-5; cdr3_nt: TGTGCTAGTGGTGTCAGACTAGCGGGGTTTCAAGAGACCCAGTACTTC; cdr3_aa: CASGVRLAGFQETQYF
d_call: TRBD2; clone_size: -; v_call: TRBV6-5; j_call: TRBJ2-7; cdr3_nt: TGTGCCAGCAGTCCGGGACTAGCGGGAGCGTTCGAGCAGTACTTC; cdr3_aa: CASSPGLAGAFEQYF
d_call: TRBD2; clone_size: few; v_call: TRBV7-2; j_call: TRBJ2-3; cdr3_nt: TGTGCCAGCAGCTTAGAGAGGGCGGGAGGCACAGATACGCAGTATTTT; cdr3_aa: CASSLERAGGTDTQYF
d_call: -; clone_size: -; v_call: TRBV30; j_call: TRBJ2-4; cdr3_nt: TGTGCCTGGAGTGCGCCGGACCCGCACATTCAGTACTTC; cdr3_aa: CAWSAPDPHIQYF
d_call: -; clone_size: -; v_call: TRBV2; j_call: TRBJ2-1; cdr3_nt: TGTGCCAGCGGCCAGGTGCCGTTCTTC; cdr3_aa: CASGQVPFF
d_call: TRBD1; clone_size: -; v_call: TRBV2; j_call: TRBJ2-7; cdr3_nt: TGTGCCAGTTGCGGACAGGCCACCTACGAGCAGTACTTC; cdr3_aa: CASCGQATYEQYF
d_call: -; clone_size: -; v_call: TRBV7-3; j_call: TRBJ2-1; cdr3_nt: TGTGCCAGCGGGGAGAGCTCCTACAATGAGCAGTTCTTC; cdr3_aa: CASGESSYNEQFF
d_call: -; clone_size: few; v_call: TRBV18; j_call: TRBJ2-3; cdr3_nt: TGTGCCAGCTCACCCCAGGGGGAGGGCACGCAGTATTTT; cdr3_aa: CASSPQGEGTQYF
d_call: TRBD2; clone_size: -; v_call: TRBV7-2; j_call: TRBJ2-1; cdr3_nt: TGTGCCAGCAGTTTTGGACTAGCGGCAGACAATGAGCAGTTCTTC; cdr3_aa: CASSFGLAADNEQFF
d_call: TRBD2; clone_size: -; v_call: TRBV15; j_call: TRBJ2-1; cdr3_nt: TGTGCCACCAGAAAGGGACTAGCGGCCTACAATGAGCAGTTCTTC; cdr3_aa: CATRKGLAAYNEQFF
d_call: TRBD1; clone_size: few; v_call: TRBV5-6; j_call: TRBJ2-5; cdr3_nt: TGTGCCAGCAGCCCTTACGGGACAGGGCTAAAGACCCAGTACTTC; cdr3_aa: CASSPYGTGLKTQYF
d_call: -; clone_size: few; v_call: TRBV4-3; j_call: TRBJ1-2; cdr3_nt: TGCGCCAGCAGCCAAGATATTGCGGGGGGTGGCTACACCTTC; cdr3_aa: CASSQDIAGGGYTF
d_call: -; clone_size: -; v_call: TRBV30; j_call: TRBJ2-7; cdr3_nt: TGTGCCTGGAGCAGGCTCAACGAGCAGTACTTC; cdr3_aa: CAWSRLNEQYF
d_call: TRBD1; clone_size: -; v_call: TRBV25-1; j_call: TRBJ1-2; cdr3_nt: TGTGCCAGCGCCGGACAGGTTAACTATGGCTACACCTTC; cdr3_aa: CASAGQVNYGYTF
d_call: -; clone_size: few; v_call: TRBV5-1; j_call: TRBJ2-1; cdr3_nt: TGCGCCAGCAGCTTGCCTAGCGTGGACGGCGATGAGCAGTTCTTC; cdr3_aa: CASSLPSVDGDEQFF
d_call: -; clone_size: -; v_call: TRBV7-9; j_call: TRBJ2-1; cdr3_nt: TGTGCCAGCAGACAAAGCCGCCTGGGGTACAATGAGCAGTTCTTC; cdr3_aa: CASRQSRLGYNEQFF
d_call: -; clone_size: few; v_call: TRBV20-1; j_call: TRBJ2-7; cdr3_nt: TGCAGTGCTAGCAAGCTCTACGAGCAGTACTTC; cdr3_aa: CSASKLYEQYF
d_call: -; clone_size: -; v_call: TRBV27; j_call: TRBJ2-3; cdr3_nt: TGTGCCAGCAGTTTATCGGTAAACACAGATACGCAGTATTTT; cdr3_aa: CASSLSVNTDTQYF
d_call: -; clone_size: -; v_call: TRBV7-9; j_call: TRBJ2-3; cdr3_nt: TGTGCCAGCAGCCCTCCAGGGATGTTGAGCACAGATACGCAGTATTTT; cdr3_aa: CASSPPGMLSTDTQYF
d_call: -; clone_size: -; v_call: TRBV7-8; j_call: TRBJ2-3; cdr3_nt: TGTGCCAGCAGCCCCCCGGGGGGCACAGATACGCAGTATTTT; cdr3_aa: CASSPPGGTDTQYF
d_call: TRBD2; clone_size: -; v_call: TRBV6-6; j_call: TRBJ2-7; cdr3_nt: TGTGCCAGCAGTTACTCGGTGACTAGCGGGAAGGCCGAGCAGTACTTC; cdr3_aa: CASSYSVTSGKAEQYF
d_call: -; clone_size: -; v_call: TRBV7-2; j_call: TRBJ1-3; cdr3_nt: TGTGCCAGCAGCTCCCCGGGGACGGGCGGAAACACCATATATTTT; cdr3_aa: CASSSPGTGGNTIYF
d_call: TRBD1; clone_size: few; v_call: TRBV18; j_call: TRBJ1-2; cdr3_nt: TGTGCCAGCTCAACTATTCGAGGACAGGGAGGTGTCGAAGGCTACACCTTC; cdr3_aa: CASSTIRGQGGVEGYTF
d_call: -; clone_size: -; v_call: TRBV7-2; j_call: TRBJ2-4; cdr3_nt: TGTGCCAGCAGCTCGCTGACCCCACGAGGCATTCAGTACTTC; cdr3_aa: CASSSLTPRGIQYF
d_call: TRBD2; clone_size: -; v_call: TRBV30; j_call: TRBJ2-1; cdr3_nt: TGTGCCTGGAGCCAAGCAGCGGGAGGATTCTACAATGAGCAGTTCTTC; cdr3_aa: CAWSQAAGGFYNEQFF
d_call: -; clone_size: few; v_call: TRBV30; j_call: TRBJ1-4; cdr3_nt: TGTGCCTGGCATCCAGGGGCAACTAATGAAAAACTGTTTTTT; cdr3_aa: CAWHPGATNEKLFF
d_call: TRBD1; clone_size: -; v_call: TRBV25-1; j_call: TRBJ2-1; cdr3_nt: TGTGCCAGCAGTGACCCGGACAGGGGCAACAATGAGCAGTTCTTC; cdr3_aa: CASSDPDRGNNEQFF
d_call: -; clone_size: -; v_call: TRBV5-1; j_call: TRBJ1-4; cdr3_nt: TGCGCCAGCAGCTCGACCCTGGCAGGATCGAATGAAAAACTGTTTTTT; cdr3_aa: CASSSTLAGSNEKLFF
d_call: -; clone_size: -; v_call: TRBV14; j_call: TRBJ2-6; cdr3_nt: TGTGCCAGCAGCCTTATCACCGCTGGGGCCAACGTCCTGACTTTC; cdr3_aa: CASSLITAGANVLTF
d_call: -; clone_size: few; v_call: TRBV7-9; j_call: TRBJ2-7; cdr3_nt: TGTGCCAGCAGCATAGCTGGGACAACGTACGAGCAGTACTTC; cdr3_aa: CASSIAGTTYEQYF
d_call: -; clone_size: few; v_call: TRBV9; j_call: TRBJ2-7; cdr3_nt: TGTGCCAGCAGCGTAGGAGAATGGAGGACGAGCCGGTACGAGCAGTACTTC; cdr3_aa: CASSVGEWRTSRYEQYF
d_call: -; clone_size: few; v_call: TRBV30; j_call: TRBJ2-1; cdr3_nt: TGTGCCTGGACAGACACGAGAAATGAGCAGTTCTTC; cdr3_aa: CAWTDTRNEQFF
d_call: -; clone_size: -; v_call: TRBV7-2; j_call: TRBJ2-7; cdr3_nt: TGTGCCAGCAGCTTAGTCGACGTCTACGAGCAGTACTTC; cdr3_aa: CASSLVDVYEQYF
d_call: -; clone_size: few; v_call: TRBV6-1; j_call: TRBJ2-1; cdr3_nt: TGTGCCAGCAGTGACACGGGAACCGGGGCAAATGAGCAGTTCTTC; cdr3_aa: CASSDTGTGANEQFF
d_call: -; clone_size: -; v_call: TRBV28; j_call: TRBJ2-7; cdr3_nt: TGTGCCAGCAGCCTGACTAGTTACGAGCAGTACTTC; cdr3_aa: CASSLTSYEQYF
d_call: -; clone_size: -; v_call: TRBV9; j_call: TRBJ1-1; cdr3_nt: TGTGCCAGCAGCGTAGGTACAGGGCAAAACACTGAAGCTTTCTTT; cdr3_aa: CASSVGTGQNTEAFF
d_call: -; clone_size: few; v_call: TRBV7-8; j_call: TRBJ2-5; cdr3_nt: TGTGCCAGCAGCCACGGGCGGGAGACCCAGTACTTC; cdr3_aa: CASSHGRETQYF
d_call: -; clone_size: -; v_call: TRBV5-1; j_call: TRBJ2-7; cdr3_nt: TGCGCCAGCAGCTTGCCTACAGGGCCCTACGAGCAGTACTTC; cdr3_aa: CASSLPTGPYEQYF
d_call: -; clone_size: -; v_call: TRBV30; j_call: TRBJ2-6; cdr3_nt: TGTGCCTGGTCGCGGACAGTAACTGGGGCCAACGTCCTGACTTTC; cdr3_aa: CAWSRTVTGANVLTF
d_call: TRBD2; clone_size: -; v_call: TRBV7-3; j_call: TRBJ2-1; cdr3_nt: TGTGCCAGCAGCCTACTAGCGGGAGGGAATGAGCAGTTCTTC; cdr3_aa: CASSLLAGGNEQFF
d_call: -; clone_size: -; v_call: TRBV7-9; j_call: TRBJ1-1; cdr3_nt: TGTGCCAGCAGCTTCAGCGGTTCGGCCGCTTTCTTT; cdr3_aa: CASSFSGSAAFF
d_call: -; clone_size: -; v_call: TRBV29-1; j_call: TRBJ1-2; cdr3_nt: TGCAGCGTTGTCGAGCTTAACTATGGCTACACCTTC; cdr3_aa: CSVVELNYGYTF
d_call: TRBD2; clone_size: once; v_call: TRBV14; j_call: TRBJ2-4; cdr3_nt: TGTGCCAGCGGAAGTGCGACTAGCGGGATTCCGATTCAGTACTTC; cdr3_aa: CASGSATSGIPIQYF
d_call: TRBD2; clone_size: -; v_call: TRBV18; j_call: TRBJ2-7; cdr3_nt: TGTGCCAGCTCACCAAATCTAGCGGGAGTAGCCTACGAGCAGTACTTC; cdr3_aa: CASSPNLAGVAYEQYF
d_call: -; clone_size: -; v_call: TRBV11-2; j_call: TRBJ2-3; cdr3_nt: TGTGCCAGCAGCAGGGGGTTTAGCCCAGATACGCAGTATTTT; cdr3_aa: CASSRGFSPDTQYF
d_call: TRBD1; clone_size: few; v_call: TRBV7-2; j_call: TRBJ2-3; cdr3_nt: TGTGCCAGCAGCCACCGGACAGGGGGCACAGATACGCAGTATTTT; cdr3_aa: CASSHRTGGTDTQYF
d_call: TRBD1; clone_size: few; v_call: TRBV5-1; j_call: TRBJ2-7; cdr3_nt: TGCGCCAGCAGAGGACAGGGCTACGAGCAGTACTTC; cdr3_aa: CASRGQGYEQYF
d_call: -; clone_size: few; v_call: TRBV19; j_call: TRBJ2-3; cdr3_nt: TGTGCCAGTAGTGTTGGGACCGGAGGAGATACGCAGTATTTT; cdr3_aa: CASSVGTGGDTQYF